The 22 T cell receptor beta chains below were found in one sample sequenced in a study of post-analysis software for immune sequencing data. Unique molecular identifiers were carried by the TCR beta cDNA libraries. TCRdb reprocessed the PCR reads via MiXCR and lists one record per CDR3 protein. The table records about 430,000 distinct CDR3 sequences, 39% of them present only once. Their cognate antigens are unknown. Study-wide points: Compared with controls, patients had more of 4 to 6 TRBV segments, including TRBV5-6, TRBV5-1 and TRBV20-1.

Input material: blood. Receptors originate from a girl aged 2-10 years with multiple sclerosis.

The gene calls are TRBV29-1 and TRBJ2-6; D may correspond to TRBD1 or TRBD2 (5 bases each). V lost 4 bases and J 2 bases, leaving 6 bases between the germline ends. The CDR3 contains 13 residues. CDR1 and CDR2 (germline): SQVTM, ANQGSEA. CDR3 sequence: CSVGGTGANVLTF. DNA of the CDR3: TGCAGCGTTGGGGGGACTGGGGCCAACGTCCTGACTTTC.

The chain recombines TRBV28 with TRBJ1-2, with D possibly being TRBD1 (5 bases). Per germline, CDR1 MDHEN and CDR2 SYDVKM. The V gene lost 5 bases and the J gene lost 8 bases, with 15 bases spanning the gap. The length of the CDR3 is 13 residues. CDR3 amino acids: CASSAQVGPGYTF. CDR3 bases: TGTGCCAGCAGTGCCCAGGTGGGGCCCGGCTACACCTTC.

This clonotype was seen more than once but under ten times. The chain joins TRBV20-1 to TRBJ1-1; 7 bases are a match to TRBD1. V trimming: 4 bases; J trimming: 8 bases; junction bases outside the gene matches: 4. CDR1 and CDR2 (germline): DFQATT, SNEGSKA (reference sequence). The CDR3 spans 11 residues. CDR3 sequence: CSAKRDSEAFF. In DNA form, the CDR3 reads TGCAGTGCTAAAAGGGACAGCGAAGCTTTCTTT.

This clonotype was picked up a small number of times. The chain has TRBV7-3 and TRBJ2-3; D is perhaps TRBD2 (6 bases). CDR3 length: 16 amino acids. The V end was cut by 5 bases, the J end by 1 base, with 16 bases between. Germline CDR1 is SGHTA and CDR2 is FQGTGA. In nucleotides, the CDR3 is TGTGCCAGCAGCCGTCATAGCGGATTCCGCACAGATACGCAGTATTTT. This sequence encodes CASSRHSGFRTDTQYF.

The chain carries TRBV6-2 or TRBV6-3 and TRBJ2-5, with D unresolved. The CDR3 sequence is 13 residues long. From germline, CDR1 is MNHEY and CDR2 SVGEGT. Trimming removed 3 bases from V and 3 bases from J, with 8 bases in between. DNA of the CDR3: TGTGCCAGCAGTTATTGGGTAAAAGAGACCCAGTACTTC. Amino acid sequence: CASSYWVKETQYF.

The CDR3 loop is CASSQPKSNRFNYGYTF. The CDR3 bases are TGTGCCAGCAGTCAACCCAAATCTAACCGATTTAACTATGGCTACACCTTC. The rearrangement joins TRBV12-3 or TRBV12-4 to TRBJ1-2; D unresolved. CDR3 length: 17 residues. Trimming removed 5 bases from V and 1 base from J, with 20 bases in between.

In its sample, this clonotype was seen a few times. The genes are TRBV29-1 and TRBJ2-5, with D unclear. The CDR3 sequence is 11 residues long. V shed 5 bases and J shed 5 bases, with 9 bases lying between them. Germline CDR1 is SQVTM and CDR2 is ANQGSEA. In DNA, the CDR3 is TGCAGCGTTATTAGAATTGAGACCCAGTACTTC. Encoded protein: CSVIRIETQYF.

In its sample, this clonotype was seen a few times. The V call is TRBV7-2, the J call TRBJ2-5; D gene uncertain. V was clipped by 3 bases and J by 5 bases, with 10 bases between them. The CDR3 consists of 13 residues. Per germline, CDR1 SGHTA and CDR2 FQGNSA. The CDR3 is CASSFKAYETQYF. CDR3 DNA sequence: TGTGCCAGCAGCTTTAAGGCTTATGAGACCCAGTACTTC. Supplemented by reference TRBV7-2 and TRBJ2-5, the full variable domain reads GAGVSQSPSNKVTEKGKDVELRCDPISGHTALYWYRQSLGQGLEFLIYFQGNSAPDKSGLPSDRFSAERTGGSVSTLTIQRTQQEDSAVYLCASSFKAYETQYFGPGTRLLVL.

The chain carries TRBV5-5 and TRBJ2-5, with D hard to call. With 0 bases removed from V and 11 bases from J, the gap between germline ends came to 14 bases. The CDR3 length is 13 residues. In germline, CDR1 is SGHKS, CDR2 YYEKEE (reference sequence). CDR3 region: CASSLAADNEQYF. The DNA of the CDR3 is TGTGCCAGCAGCTTGGCGGCAGACAATGAGCAGTACTTC.

A few counts support this clonotype. J is TRBJ1-1 and V is TRBV7-2; D is uncertain. Trimming took off 2 bases at V and 1 base at J, with 2 bases between the two ends. This CDR3 comprises 12 residues. CDR1 and CDR2 (germline): SGHTA, FQGNSA. In DNA form, the CDR3 reads TGTGCCAGCAGCTTAACGAACACTGAAGCTTTCTTT. Residues: CASSLTNTEAFF. The whole variable domain, remainder taken from reference TRBV7-2 and TRBJ1-1, is GAGVSQSPSNKVTEKGKDVELRCDPISGHTALYWYRQSLGQGLEFLIYFQGNSAPDKSGLPSDRFSAERTGGSVSTLTIQRTQQEDSAVYLCASSLTNTEAFFGQGTRLTVV.

The V and J genes are TRBV5-1 and TRBJ2-1; D might be TRBD1 (6 bases). CDR3 length: 16 amino acids. V was pared by 3 bases and J by 6 bases, with 19 bases between. Germline values: CDR1 SGHRS, CDR2 YFSETQ. In nucleotides, the CDR3 is TGCGCCAGCAGCTCGCCGGACAGAATGGAGCCCAATGAGCAGTTCTTC. Its translation: CASSSPDRMEPNEQFF. The complete variable domain, with remaining parts taken from reference TRBV5-1 and TRBJ2-1, reads KAGVTQTPRYLIKTRGQQVTLSCSPISGHRSVSWYQQTPGQGLQFLFEYFSETQRNKGNFPGRFSGRQFSNSRSEMNVSTLELGDSALYLCASSSPDRMEPNEQFFGPGTRLTVL.

The chain recombines TRBV28 with TRBJ2-5; TRBD2 is a possible D gene (6 bases). V dropped 6 bases and J dropped 7 bases, with 18 bases sitting between them. The CDR3 is made up of 14 amino acids. The germline V gene encodes CDR1 MDHEN and CDR2 SYDVKM. Here the CDR3 reads CASSRWRELMTQYF. CDR3 nucleotides: TGTGCCAGCAGCCGATGGAGGGAATTGATGACCCAGTACTTC.

This clonotype was seen a few times. The V gene is TRBV4-1, the J gene TRBJ2-1; 11 bases line up with TRBD2. The CDR3 contains 16 residues. J lost 2 bases, V lost 5 bases, and 5 bases had no gene match. Germline V gene lookup returns CDR1 MGHRA and CDR2 YSYEKL. The CDR3 loop reads CASSARLAGTYNEQFF. The DNA of the CDR3 is TGCGCCAGCAGCGCCCGACTAGCGGGGACCTACAATGAGCAGTTCTTC.

The rearrangement links TRBV11-2 to TRBJ2-1; 8 nucleotides match TRBD1. The V gene's germline CDR1 is SGHAT and CDR2 FQNNGV. Losses at the gene ends were 1 base for V and 4 bases for J; bases not matched to a gene: 18. The CDR3 is made up of 20 amino acids. The DNA for the CDR3 is TGTGCCAGCAGCTTAGGAGGCAAGCCGGGGCAGGGGGCCTCTTACAATGAGCAGTTCTTC. It specifies CASSLGGKPGQGASYNEQFF.

This chain links TRBV20-1 with TRBJ2-4, with D tentatively TRBD2 (6 bases). There are 13 residues in the CDR3. V was clipped by 3 bases and J by 13 bases, with 19 bases between them. Germline CDR1 is DFQATT and CDR2 is SNEGSKA (reference sequence). The CDR3 loop reads CSARVGGGLGQYF. CDR3 DNA sequence: TGCAGTGCTAGGGTCGGCGGAGGGCTAGGGCAGTACTTC.

The CDR3 reads CATSDPSSGRETQYF. The CDR3 region has the DNA TGTGCCACCAGTGATCCTTCTAGCGGGAGAGAGACCCAGTACTTC. The chain has TRBV24-1 and TRBJ2-5; 10 bases are a match to TRBD2. The CDR3 sequence is 15 residues long. Per the germline V gene, CDR1 is KGHDR and CDR2 is SFDVKD. The trim removed 3 bases at V and 4 bases at J, leaving 4 bases unmatched.

The rearrangement links TRBV20-1 to TRBJ2-1, with TRBD2 matching over 12 bases. Germline V gene sequence: CDR1 DFQATT, CDR2 SNEGSKA (reference sequence). CDR3 length: 15 amino acids. J gave up 1 base and V 6 bases, and 4 bases lay outside the gene matches. The CDR3 coding sequence is TGCAGTGCATTCGGACTAGCGGGATCCTACAATGAGCAGTTCTTC. This sequence encodes CSAFGLAGSYNEQFF.

This chain links TRBV5-5 with TRBJ2-4; 8 bases line up with TRBD1. The V gene's germline CDR1 is SGHKS and CDR2 YYEKEE (reference sequence). The CDR3 spans 17 residues. V shed 4 bases and J 1 base; nucleotides not matched to a gene: 10. The CDR3 DNA follows: TGTGCCAGCAGCCCAGACAGGGGAGGCGGCGCCAAAAACATTCAGTACTTC. As protein: CASSPDRGGGAKNIQYF.

The table lists this clonotype with a few counts. The chain couples TRBV29-1 to TRBJ2-7, with TRBD1 matching 10 bases. Germline CDR1 SQVTM, CDR2 ANQGSEA. The J segment lost 7 bases and the V segment lost 7 bases, leaving 7 bases of the junction unmatched. There are 12 residues in the CDR3. The CDR3 sequence: CSAAGQGEEQYF. CDR3 bases: TGCAGCGCCGCAGGACAGGGGGAAGAGCAGTACTTC.

This clonotype occurred a few times. The genes are TRBV15 and TRBJ1-4; D remains unclear. Deletions cut 1 base from V and 0 bases from J, with 0 bases between. This CDR3 contains 13 residues. Germline CDR1 and CDR2: LNHNV and YYDKDF (reference sequence). This CDR3 reads CATSRATNEKLFF. CDR3 DNA sequence: TGTGCCACCAGCAGAGCAACTAATGAAAAACTGTTTTTT. The whole variable domain, filled in from reference TRBV15 and TRBJ1-4, reads DAMVIQNPRYQVTQFGKPVTLSCSQTLNHNVMYWYQQKSSQAPKLLFHYYDKDFNNEADTPDNFQSRRPNTSFCFLDIRSPGLGDTAMYLCATSRATNEKLFFGSGTQLSVL.

This clonotype was counted only a few times. J is TRBJ1-4 and V is TRBV9; 8 bases line up with TRBD1. The CDR3 is 17 amino acids. V gave up 0 bases and J gave up 2 bases; unmatched junction bases: 6. CDR1 is SGDLS and CDR2 is YYNGEE in the germline V gene. Here the CDR3 DNA reads TGTGCCAGCAGCGTAGGGACAGGGCACTACACTAATGAAAAACTGTTTTTT. Amino acids: CASSVGTGHYTNEKLFF. The complete variable domain, with remaining parts taken from reference TRBV9 and TRBJ1-4, reads DSGVTQTPKHLITATGQRVTLRCSPRSGDLSVYWYQQSLDQGLQFLIQYYNGEERAKGNILERFSAQQFPDLHSELNLSSLELGDSALYFCASSVGTGHYTNEKLFFGSGTQLSVL.

The gene calls are TRBV6-2 or TRBV6-3 and TRBJ2-1; D is perhaps TRBD1 or TRBD2 (6 bases each). Between the trimmed V and J ends, which lost 7 bases and 1 base, there was a span of 14 bases. The CDR3 consists of 15 residues. The germline V gene encodes CDR1 MNHEY and CDR2 SVGEGT. The CDR3 sequence: CASTGAGRSYNEQFF. CDR3 nucleotides: TGTGCCAGCACGGGGGCAGGGAGGTCCTACAATGAGCAGTTCTTC.